One and the same sample provided the 31 T cell receptor beta chains below, sequenced in a study of control samples from healthy donors and cancer patients. TCRdb keeps only in-frame clones here, not all; method: immunoSEQ multiplex PCR. The profile shows some 77,000 clones, 70% to 90% of them singletons. The sample was blood. The receptors were gathered from an older woman in good health.

This clone has just one count. The chain employs TRBV5-1 and TRBJ1-6, with a possible D match to TRBD1 (6 bases). With 2 bases removed from V and 7 bases from J, the gap between germline ends came to 10 bases. CDR3 length: 14 residues. The V gene's germline CDR1 is SGHRS and CDR2 YFSETQ. CDR3 region: CASSFGQTNSPLHF. Here the CDR3 DNA reads TGCGCCAGCAGCTTTGGACAGACAAATTCACCCCTCCACTTT.

The V and J genes are TRBV12-3 or TRBV12-4 and TRBJ1-2; possible D gene TRBD1, 5 bases. This CDR3 contains 13 residues. Trimming took 5 bases from V and 3 from J, leaving 10 bases between them. The CDR3 sequence: CASSTGTDYGYTF. In nucleotides, the CDR3 is TGTGCCAGCAGTACGGGGACCGACTATGGCTACACCTTC.

The chain carries TRBV28 and TRBJ1-3; no firm D call. This CDR3 is built from 13 residues. Germline V lookup: CDR1 MDHEN, CDR2 SYDVKM. V lost 8 bases to trimming and J lost 6 bases, with 14 bases between them. CDR3 in DNA: TGTGCCAGCTCTATGACCAGGTTAAACACCATATATTTT. Translated: CASSMTRLNTIYF. Full variable domain (rest looked up from reference TRBV28 and TRBJ1-3): DVKVTQSSRYLVKRTGEKVFLECVQDMDHENMFWYRQDPGLGLRLIYFSYDVKMKEKGDIPEGYSVSREKKERFSLILESASTNQTSMYLCASSMTRLNTIYFGEGSWLTVV.

This rearrangement joins TRBV5-1 to TRBJ2-5, with 13 bases matching TRBD2. CDR3 length: 16 residues. V lost 4 bases to trimming and J lost 7 bases; unmatched junction nucleotides: 10. Germline CDR1 reads SGHRS; CDR2 reads YFSETQ. The CDR3 DNA reads TGCGCCAGCAGCAAAGGACTAGCGGGGGCGGGCGGGACCCAGTACTTC. Its protein is CASSKGLAGAGGTQYF.

The rearrangement joins TRBV18 to TRBJ1-2; 7 nucleotides line up with TRBD1. The V segment lost 3 bases and the J segment 8 bases; nucleotides outside the gene matches: 9. This CDR3 spans 14 amino acids. Germline-derived CDR1 and CDR2 are KGHSH and LQKENI. The CDR3 spells CASSPWDSEGGYTF. The CDR3 nucleotides read TGTGCCAGCTCACCCTGGGACAGTGAAGGAGGCTACACCTTC.

This chain connects TRBV2 to TRBJ1-2; D possibly corresponds to TRBD1 (6 bases). Trimming removed 4 bases from V and 1 base from J, with 16 bases in between. The CDR3 loop spans 16 amino acids. Germline CDR1 and CDR2: SNHLY and FYNNEI. The CDR3 protein is CASSAGGRSNNYGYTF. CDR3 DNA: TGTGCCAGCAGTGCCGGGGGCAGGAGCAATAACTATGGCTACACCTTC.

J is TRBJ2-1 and V is TRBV10-3; a possible D gene is TRBD1 (6 bases). This CDR3 region has 15 residues. Germline lookup yields CDR1 ENHRY and CDR2 SYGVKD. Trimming removed 4 bases at V and 7 bases at J, with 17 bases between. In DNA form, the CDR3 reads TGTGCCATCAGTGTAGGACAGAGAGCCTCGAATGAGCAGTTCTTC. Translation gives CAISVGQRASNEQFF.

The DNA for the CDR3 is TGTGCCAGCAGCGGAGTAACAGAGACCCAGTACTTC. This encodes CASSGVTETQYF. The chain combines TRBV25-1 with TRBJ2-5; D is ambiguous. Trimming shortened V by 6 bases and J by 4 bases, and 9 bases separated the two germline ends. The CDR3 contains 12 residues. Germline loops: CDR1 MGHDK, CDR2 SYGVNS.

The CDR3 nucleotides are TGCGCCAGCAGCTTGGCGTGGGACTACAATGAGCAGTTCTTC. It translates to CASSLAWDYNEQFF. The chain recombines TRBV5-1 with TRBJ2-1; D gene uncertain. The germline CDR1 and CDR2 sequences are SGHRS and YFSETQ. Trimming pared 0 bases from V and 3 bases from J, leaving 7 bases between. This CDR3 has 14 residues.

The CDR3 bases are TGTGCCAGCTCACCGGGACCCAGGTCGGACAATGAGCAGTTCTTC. Its translation is CASSPGPRSDNEQFF. The rearrangement links TRBV18 to TRBJ2-1, with D tentatively TRBD1 or TRBD2 (5 bases each). This CDR3 is 15 amino acids long. V lost 3 bases and J 5 bases, leaving 14 bases between the germline ends. The germline CDR1 and CDR2 sequences are KGHSH and LQKENI.

The chain has TRBV5-5 and TRBJ2-3; D might be TRBD1 or TRBD2, each matching 5 bases. This CDR3 region has 14 residues. The germline CDR1 and CDR2 sequences are SGHKS and YYEKEE (reference sequence). Trimming removed 7 bases from V and 0 bases from J, with 12 bases in between. The CDR3 loop reads CASGLRDSTDTQYF. Here the CDR3 DNA reads TGTGCCAGCGGACTCCGGGACAGCACAGATACGCAGTATTTT. Full variable domain (missing parts from reference TRBV5-5 and TRBJ2-3): DAGVTQSPTHLIKTRGQQVTLRCSPISGHKSVSWYQQVLGQGPQFIFQYYEKEERGRGNFPDRFSARQFPNYSSELNVNALLLGDSALYLCASGLRDSTDTQYFGPGTRLTVL.

V gene TRBV7-9 combines with J gene TRBJ2-3; 7 nucleotides line up with TRBD1. V lost 3 bases to trimming and J lost 6 bases; unmatched junction nucleotides: 6. CDR1 and CDR2 (germline): SEHNR, FQNEAQ (reference sequence). This CDR3 is built from 14 residues. CDR3 region: CASSFDRAPDTQYF. The CDR3 nucleotides read TGTGCCAGCAGCTTCGACAGGGCCCCCGATACGCAGTATTTT.

The chain recombines TRBV27 with TRBJ2-1; D is undetermined. There are 16 residues in the CDR3. Germline loops: CDR1 MNHEY, CDR2 SMNVEV (reference sequence). Trimming left V 7 bases short and J 4 bases short, with 20 bases between. CDR3 sequence reads: CASTPTSSPIYNEQFF. The CDR3 DNA is TGTGCCAGCACCCCCACGTCCTCCCCAATTTACAATGAGCAGTTCTTC.

V is TRBV7-9 and J is TRBJ2-7; 12 bases align to TRBD2. The CDR3 is 14 residues long. J gave up 4 bases and V 5 bases, and 3 bases lay outside the gene matches. The germline V gene has CDR1 SEHNR and CDR2 FQNEAQ (reference sequence). As DNA, the CDR3 is TGTGCCAGCAGCCGACTAGCGGGAGCGTACGAGCAGTACTTC. Amino acids: CASSRLAGAYEQYF.

Written as DNA, the CDR3 is TGTGCCAGCACACACAGGGGGGATCATGAAAAACTGTTTTTT. Its protein is CASTHRGDHEKLFF. The chain links TRBV27 to TRBJ1-4; 8 bases match TRBD1. Looked up from germline, CDR1 is MNHEY and CDR2 is SMNVEV (reference sequence). The V and J ends lost 7 bases and 6 bases, in that order; junction bases with no gene match: 7. The CDR3 spans 14 residues.

The chain carries TRBV5-4 and TRBJ2-6; no definite D call. The CDR3 is 16 amino acids. V lost 0 bases and J 2 bases, leaving 9 bases between the germline ends. Germline CDR1 is SGHNT and CDR2 is YYREEE (reference sequence). The CDR3 is CASSLGGRPGANVLTF. The CDR3 DNA sequence: TGTGCCAGCAGCTTGGGAGGCCGGCCTGGGGCCAACGTCCTGACTTTC.

This CDR3 reads CAWSFGPNTEAFF. As DNA, the CDR3 is TGTGCCTGGAGTTTCGGCCCGAACACTGAAGCTTTCTTT. The chain uses TRBV30 and TRBJ1-1, with unresolved D. The CDR3 contains 13 residues. Germline V CDR1 and CDR2: GTSNPN, SVGIG (reference sequence). V was shortened by 2 bases and J by 1 base, with 8 bases between the two germline ends.

The CDR3 DNA follows: TGTGCCAGCAGCCCAAGACAGTGGGGGGGTACTGAAGCTTTCTTT. This translates into CASSPRQWGGTEAFF. This sequence joins TRBV9 and TRBJ1-1; possibly TRBD1 for D (5 bases). Per germline, CDR1 SGDLS and CDR2 YYNGEE. CDR3 length equals 15 residues. V lost 4 bases and J 5 bases, leaving 18 bases between the germline ends.

J is TRBJ2-7 and V is TRBV5-1, with D perhaps matching TRBD1 (6 bases). V lost 1 base and J 7 bases, leaving 18 bases between the germline ends. CDR3 length: 15 amino acids. The germline V gene has CDR1 SGHRS and CDR2 YFSETQ. The CDR3 DNA follows: TGCGCCAGCAGCTTGTCGGGAAGGGGGTTTGAAGAGCAGTACTTC. This codes for CASSLSGRGFEEQYF.

This clone was counted a few times. The rearrangement joins TRBV5-1 to TRBJ2-5, with TRBD2 matching over 14 bases. The V gene's germline CDR1 is SGHRS and CDR2 YFSETQ. The CDR3 is made up of 15 amino acids. Losses at the gene ends were 5 bases for V and 4 bases for J; bases not matched to a gene: 4. Written as DNA, the CDR3 is TGCGCCAGCAGACCGGGACTAGCGGGAGTAGAGACCCAGTACTTC. Protein product: CASRPGLAGVETQYF.

V is TRBV15 and J is TRBJ2-1; possible D gene TRBD2, 6 bases. Germline V gene data show CDR1 as LNHNV and CDR2 as YYDKDF (reference sequence). V lost 5 bases and J 2 bases, leaving 16 bases between the germline ends. The CDR3 has 16 residues. The CDR3 reads CATSPTGDGPYNEQFF. The CDR3 region has the DNA TGTGCCACCAGCCCGACGGGGGACGGGCCCTACAATGAGCAGTTCTTC.

The V and J genes are TRBV7-2 and TRBJ2-2; TRBD2 agrees at 15 bases. CDR3 length equals 18 residues. Trimming took 6 bases from V and 7 from J; bases not matched to a gene: 12. The germline gives CDR1 SGHTA, CDR2 FQGNSA. CDR3 sequence: CASRGRGLAGGQSGELFF. The DNA for the CDR3 is TGTGCCAGCAGGGGACGAGGACTAGCGGGGGGGCAAAGCGGGGAGCTGTTTTTT.

The chain employs TRBV28 and TRBJ1-2; TRBD1 agrees at 7 bases. V lost 10 bases, J lost 8 bases, and 13 bases stayed unmatched. This CDR3 has 13 amino acids. Germline CDR1 is MDHEN and CDR2 is SYDVKM. The CDR3 region is CATGETGMRGYTF. CDR3 in DNA: TGTGCCACAGGGGAGACAGGGATGAGAGGCTACACCTTC.

This clone turned up a few times. The rearrangement joins TRBV29-1 to TRBJ1-1, with D possibly matching TRBD1 (5 bases). Per germline, CDR1 SQVTM and CDR2 ANQGSEA. V dropped 5 bases and J dropped 8 bases, with 12 bases sitting between them. The CDR3 contains 11 residues. CDR3: CSVRGAREAFF. CDR3 coding DNA: TGCAGCGTTAGAGGGGCCCGGGAAGCTTTCTTT.

The CDR3 loop is CASSQMGLAGGPSNEQFF. CDR3 nucleotides: TGTGCCAGCAGCCAGATGGGACTAGCGGGAGGGCCGAGCAATGAGCAGTTCTTC. The chain links TRBV4-2 to TRBJ2-1; TRBD2 matches at 16 bases. The CDR3 is made up of 18 amino acids. Germline CDR1 is LGHNA and CDR2 is YNFKEQ. V dropped 3 bases and J dropped 6; count of bases not matched to a gene: 8.

The rearrangement uses TRBV2 and TRBJ1-2, with 9 bases aligning to TRBD1. CDR1 is SNHLY and CDR2 is FYNNEI in the germline V gene. The CDR3 is made up of 15 amino acids. After removal of 5 bases from V and 2 bases from J, the junction contained 6 bases not matched to a gene. DNA for the CDR3: TGTGCCAGCAGTCCAGGGACAGGGAGGAACTATGGCTACACCTTC. It encodes CASSPGTGRNYGYTF.

In this sample, this clone turned up a few times. J is TRBJ2-7 and V is TRBV4-1; no clear D. The CDR3 totals 16 residues. The germline V and J ends were trimmed by 4 bases and 1 base, with 17 bases remaining between them. Germline V CDR1 and CDR2: MGHRA, YSYEKL. CDR3 sequence: CASSPVLLGKSYEQYF. The CDR3 nucleotides read TGCGCCAGCAGCCCCGTACTTTTGGGAAAGTCCTACGAGCAGTACTTC.

CDR3 sequence: CASSVVGAGANVLTF. CDR3 sequence (DNA): TGTGCCAGCAGCGTAGTTGGGGCTGGGGCCAACGTCCTGACTTTC. This rearrangement joins TRBV9 to TRBJ2-6; no reliable D call. This CDR3 spans 15 amino acids. The V gene lost 0 bases and the J gene lost 2 bases, with 6 bases spanning the gap. Germline V gene data show CDR1 as SGDLS and CDR2 as YYNGEE.

The chain carries TRBV18 and TRBJ1-1; no clear D gene. Trimming shortened V by 6 bases and J by 1 base, and 21 bases separated the two germline ends. The CDR3 runs 17 residues. Germline-derived CDR1 and CDR2 are KGHSH and LQKENI. The CDR3 DNA reads as TGTGCCAGCTCCCCCACCCCGAGGGTGGAAAGGAACACTGAAGCTTTCTTT. This codes for CASSPTPRVERNTEAFF.

The chain combines TRBV7-9 with TRBJ2-2; TRBD2 matches at 8 bases. CDR1 SEHNR and CDR2 FQNEAQ come from the germline V gene (reference sequence). J lost 5 bases, V lost 4 bases, and 15 bases had no gene match. This CDR3 comprises 18 residues. The CDR3 loop is CASSSPASGSPITGELFF. The DNA for the CDR3 is TGTGCCAGCAGCTCCCCCGCCAGCGGGAGCCCGATTACCGGGGAGCTGTTTTTT.

V gene TRBV19 combines with J gene TRBJ1-5; D may be TRBD1 (6 bases). The germline V and J ends were trimmed by 5 bases and 0 bases, with 20 bases remaining between them. The V gene's germline CDR1 is LNHDA and CDR2 SQIVND (reference sequence). The CDR3 has 18 residues. The CDR3 sequence: CASSSQGTQFYSNQPQHF. Written as DNA, the CDR3 is TGTGCCAGTAGTTCCCAGGGGACCCAGTTTTATAGCAATCAGCCCCAGCATTTT. The whole variable domain, filled in from reference TRBV19 and TRBJ1-5, reads DGGITQSPKYLFRKEGQNVTLSCEQNLNHDAMYWYRQDPGQGLRLIYYSQIVNDFQKGDIAEGYSVSREKKESFPLTVTSAQKNPTAFYLCASSSQGTQFYSNQPQHFGDGTRLSIL.